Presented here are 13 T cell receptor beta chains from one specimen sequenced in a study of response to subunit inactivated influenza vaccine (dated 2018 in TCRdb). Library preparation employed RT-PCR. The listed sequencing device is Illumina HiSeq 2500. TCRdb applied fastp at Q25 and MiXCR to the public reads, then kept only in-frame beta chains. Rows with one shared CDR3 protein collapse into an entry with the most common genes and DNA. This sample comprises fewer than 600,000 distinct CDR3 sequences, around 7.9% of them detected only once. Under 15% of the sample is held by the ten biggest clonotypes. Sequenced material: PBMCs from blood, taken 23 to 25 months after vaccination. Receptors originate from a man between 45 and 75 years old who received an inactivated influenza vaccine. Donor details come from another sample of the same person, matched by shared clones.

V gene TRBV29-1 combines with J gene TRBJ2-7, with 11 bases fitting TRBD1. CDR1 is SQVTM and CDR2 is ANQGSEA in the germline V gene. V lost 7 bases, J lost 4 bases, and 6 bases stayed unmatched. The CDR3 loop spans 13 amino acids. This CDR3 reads CSGGQGAHYEQYF. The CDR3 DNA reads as TGCAGCGGCGGACAGGGGGCGCATTACGAGCAGTACTTC.

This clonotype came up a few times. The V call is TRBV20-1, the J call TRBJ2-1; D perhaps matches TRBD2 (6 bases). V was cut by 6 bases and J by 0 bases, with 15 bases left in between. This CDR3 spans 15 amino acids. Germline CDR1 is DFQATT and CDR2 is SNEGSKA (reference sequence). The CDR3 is CSATGERSSYNEQFF. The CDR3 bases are TGCAGTGCAACGGGGGAGCGGAGCTCCTACAATGAGCAGTTCTTC.

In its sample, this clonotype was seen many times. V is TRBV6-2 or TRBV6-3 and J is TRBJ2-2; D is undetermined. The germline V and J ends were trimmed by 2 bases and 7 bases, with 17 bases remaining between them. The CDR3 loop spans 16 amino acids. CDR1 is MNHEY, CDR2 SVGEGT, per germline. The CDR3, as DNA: TGTGCCAGCAGTTACCAGCCGGGCCCCTCATACGGGGAGCTGTTTTTT. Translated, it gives CASSYQPGPSYGELFF.

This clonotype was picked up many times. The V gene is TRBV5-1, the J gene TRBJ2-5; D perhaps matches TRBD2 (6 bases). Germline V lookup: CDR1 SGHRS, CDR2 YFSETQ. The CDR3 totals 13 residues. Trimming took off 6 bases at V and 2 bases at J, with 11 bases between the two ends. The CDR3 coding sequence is TGCGCCAGCAAAACGGGAGTTCAAGAGACCCAGTACTTC. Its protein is CASKTGVQETQYF.

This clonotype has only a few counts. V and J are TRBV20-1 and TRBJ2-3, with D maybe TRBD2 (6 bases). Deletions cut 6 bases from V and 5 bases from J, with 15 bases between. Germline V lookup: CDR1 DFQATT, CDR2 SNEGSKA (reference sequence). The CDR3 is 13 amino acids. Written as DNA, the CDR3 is TGCAGTGCCCCACATCCGGGACTAGATACGCAGTATTTT. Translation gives CSAPHPGLDTQYF.

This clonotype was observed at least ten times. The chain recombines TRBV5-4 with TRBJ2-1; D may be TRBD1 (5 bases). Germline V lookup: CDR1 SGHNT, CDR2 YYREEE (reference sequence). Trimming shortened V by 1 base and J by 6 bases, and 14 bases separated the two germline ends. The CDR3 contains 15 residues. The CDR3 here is CASSLRRRGANEQFF. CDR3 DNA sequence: TGTGCCAGCAGCTTGAGGCGGCGTGGGGCCAATGAGCAGTTCTTC.

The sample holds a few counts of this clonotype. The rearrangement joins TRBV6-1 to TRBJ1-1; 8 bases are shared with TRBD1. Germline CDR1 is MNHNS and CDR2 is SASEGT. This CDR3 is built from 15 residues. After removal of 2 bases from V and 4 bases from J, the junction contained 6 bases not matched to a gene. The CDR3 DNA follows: TGTGCCAGCAGTGAAAGGCAGGGGGCTCTCACTGAAGCTTTCTTT. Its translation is CASSERQGALTEAFF.

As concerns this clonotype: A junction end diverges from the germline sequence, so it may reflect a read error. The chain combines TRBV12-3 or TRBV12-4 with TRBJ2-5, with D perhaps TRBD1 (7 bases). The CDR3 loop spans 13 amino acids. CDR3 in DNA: TGTTCCAGCAGTGGCGGGACAGTCGAGACCCAGTACTTC. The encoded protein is CSSSGGTVETQYF.

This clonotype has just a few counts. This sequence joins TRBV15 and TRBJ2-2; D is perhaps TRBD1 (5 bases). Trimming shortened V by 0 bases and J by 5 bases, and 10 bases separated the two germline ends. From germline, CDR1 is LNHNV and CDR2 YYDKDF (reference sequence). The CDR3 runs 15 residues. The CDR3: CATSRDPTGTGELFF. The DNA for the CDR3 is TGTGCCACCAGCAGAGACCCAACAGGAACCGGGGAGCTGTTTTTT.

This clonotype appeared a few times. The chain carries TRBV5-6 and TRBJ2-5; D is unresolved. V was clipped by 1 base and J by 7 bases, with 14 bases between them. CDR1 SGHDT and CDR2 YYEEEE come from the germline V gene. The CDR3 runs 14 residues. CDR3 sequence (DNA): TGTGCCAGCAGCTTGATGCTGATGTCTGGGACCCAGTACTTC. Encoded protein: CASSLMLMSGTQYF.

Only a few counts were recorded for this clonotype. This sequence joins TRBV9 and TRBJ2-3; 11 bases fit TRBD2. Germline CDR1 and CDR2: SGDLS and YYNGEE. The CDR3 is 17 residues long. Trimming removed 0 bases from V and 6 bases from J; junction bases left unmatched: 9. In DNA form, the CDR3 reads TGTGCCAGCAGCGTAGAGATAGCGGGAGGGCCGGCTGATACGCAGTATTTT. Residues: CASSVEIAGGPADTQYF. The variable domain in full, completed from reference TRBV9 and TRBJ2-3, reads DSGVTQTPKHLITATGQRVTLRCSPRSGDLSVYWYQQSLDQGLQFLIQYYNGEERAKGNILERFSAQQFPDLHSELNLSSLELGDSALYFCASSVEIAGGPADTQYFGPGTRLTVL.

CDR3 nucleotides: TGCAGTGCAGAACCGGGGGGGGCTAGCGTCACCTACGAGCAGTACTTC. The encoded protein is CSAEPGGASVTYEQYF. The V gene is TRBV20-1, the J gene TRBJ2-7; TRBD2 matches 8 bases. Germline assignment: CDR1 DFQATT and CDR2 SNEGSKA (reference sequence). This CDR3 region has 16 residues. Trimming cost V 6 bases and J 2 bases; bases outside gene matches: 15.

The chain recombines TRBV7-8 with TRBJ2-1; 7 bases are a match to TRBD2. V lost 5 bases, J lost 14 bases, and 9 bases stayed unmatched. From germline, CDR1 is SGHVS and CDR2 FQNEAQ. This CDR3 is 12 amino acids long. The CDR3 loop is CASSLVGGGKFF. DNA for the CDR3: TGTGCCAGCAGCCTAGTGGGGGGAGGGAAGTTCTTC.